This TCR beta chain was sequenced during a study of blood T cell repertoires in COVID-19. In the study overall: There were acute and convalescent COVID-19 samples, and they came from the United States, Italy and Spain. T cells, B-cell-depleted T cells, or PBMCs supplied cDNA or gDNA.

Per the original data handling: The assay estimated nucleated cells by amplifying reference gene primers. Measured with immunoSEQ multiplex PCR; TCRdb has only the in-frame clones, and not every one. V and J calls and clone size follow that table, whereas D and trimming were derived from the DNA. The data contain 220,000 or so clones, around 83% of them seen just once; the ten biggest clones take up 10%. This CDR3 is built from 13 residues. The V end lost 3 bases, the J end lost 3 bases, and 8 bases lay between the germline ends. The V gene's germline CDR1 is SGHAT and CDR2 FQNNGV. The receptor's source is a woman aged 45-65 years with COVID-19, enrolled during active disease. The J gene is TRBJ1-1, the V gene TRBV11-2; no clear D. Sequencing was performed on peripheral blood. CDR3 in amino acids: CASSLVSDTEAFF. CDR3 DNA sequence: TGTGCCAGCAGCTTGGTCAGCGACACTGAAGCTTTCTTT.